The 14 T cell receptor beta chains presented below share a single source sample, sequenced in a study of T cells in women clearing cervical HPV infection. TCRdb's table, derived via immunoSEQ multiplex PCR, lists solely in-frame clones and lacks some. The sample's table shows 20,000 to 25,000 clones. The sequencing input was blood buffy coat. The receptors stem from a woman between 18 and 75 years old with a cervical HPV16 infection that either progressed to CIN3+ or cleared (not recorded which).

Concerning this clone: The CDR3 extends 3 residues past the end of the read, so its final part is completed from the germline J gene. The genes are TRBV7-2 and TRBJ1-5; the D gene is possibly TRBD1 (5 bases). CDR3 length equals 15 residues. Trimming took 0 bases from V and 3 from J, leaving 9 bases between them. Germline V gene lookup returns CDR1 SGHTA and CDR2 FQGNSA. The sequenced CDR3 bases are TGTGCCAGCAGCTTAGCAGGGGTTCCCAATCAGCCC. Translating it yields CASSLAGVPNQP. The whole CDR3 sequence reads CASSLAGVPNQPQHF.

Regarding this clone: The read halts 3 residues ahead of the CDR3 end, with the missing end drawn from the germline J gene. The chain combines TRBV20-1 with TRBJ2-1, with D possibly matching TRBD2 (6 bases). The CDR3 loop spans 15 amino acids. The ends were cut back, 6 bases at V and 1 base at J, with 16 bases in the middle. The germline V gene has CDR1 DFQATT and CDR2 SNEGSKA (reference sequence). CDR3 residues: CSARRVTRSYNEQFF. CDR3 DNA (partial): TGCAGTGCACGACGGGTGACTAGATCCTACAATGAG.

Comments on this clone: The CDR3 end falls 3 residues outside the read, so it is completed with the germline J gene. This chain connects TRBV11-2 to TRBJ2-7, with 7 positions matching TRBD1. The CDR3 loop spans 13 amino acids. Germline V gene sequence: CDR1 SGHAT, CDR2 FQNNGV. The J segment lost 6 bases and the V segment lost 5 bases, leaving 7 bases of the junction unmatched. CDR3 protein: CASSRTGRGEQYF. The part of the CDR3 DNA that was read is TGTGCCAGCAGCCGGACAGGTCGAGGCGAG.

To note about this clone: Coverage ceases 3 residues before the CDR3 finishes, and the germline J gene fills in the end. The gene calls are TRBV6-4 and TRBJ2-3, with 11 bases identical to TRBD2. The CDR3 loop spans 15 amino acids. Trimming cost V 0 bases and J 6 bases; bases outside gene matches: 2. CDR1 and CDR2 from the germline V gene are MRHNA and SNTAGT. CDR3 DNA, as far as it was read: TGTGCCAGCAGTGACTCTGGGACTAGCGGCGATACG. This codes for CASSDSGTSGDT. Given in full, the CDR3 is CASSDSGTSGDTQYF.

With respect to this clone: The observed sequence ends 3 residues before the CDR3 terminus, with the missing tail filled in from the germline J gene. V usage is TRBV7-9 and J usage is TRBJ2-5; D perhaps matches TRBD1 (5 bases). Germline-derived CDR1 and CDR2 are SEHNR and FQNEAQ (reference sequence). The CDR3 contains 14 residues. V was pared by 4 bases and J by 1 base, with 10 bases between. The covered CDR3 bases are TGTGCCAGCAGCTGGGCTGGGGCCCAAGAGACC. Translation gives CASSWAGAQET. The whole CDR3 is CASSWAGAQETQYF.

Worth noting for this clone: The CDR3 is cut off 3 residues early in the read; its end comes from the germline J gene. The rearrangement joins TRBV20-1 to TRBJ1-1; D uncertain. The V end was cut by 5 bases, the J end by 1 base, with 8 bases between. CDR1 and CDR2 from the germline V gene are DFQATT and SNEGSKA (reference sequence). The CDR3 spans 12 residues. The CDR3 sequence is CSAERSNTEAFF. The part of the CDR3 DNA that was read is TGCAGTGCTGAACGGTCGAACACTGAA.

As for this clone: One end of the junction does not line up with germline, which may come from a read error. The read ends 3 residues shy of where the CDR3 ends; the end is completed using the germline J gene. V is TRBV4-2 and J is TRBJ2-1, with 11 bases fitting TRBD1. CDR1 LGHNA and CDR2 YNFKEQ come from the germline V gene. CDR3 size: 16 residues. CDR3 DNA, as far as it was read: TGCGCCAGCAGCCAATCTCCGGGACAGGGGGGCAATGAG. This gives the protein CASSQSPGQGGNE. The CDR3 in full is CASSQSPGQGGNEQFF.

With regard to this clone: The read ends 3 residues before the CDR3 terminus; that terminus is restored from the germline J gene. The J gene is TRBJ2-5, the V gene TRBV30, with D hard to call. The V gene's germline CDR1 is GTSNPN and CDR2 SVGIG (reference sequence). CDR3 length: 11 residues. V lost 3 bases and J lost 5, with 7 bases in between. The sequenced part of the CDR3 DNA is TGTGCCTGGAGGCGGTGGGAGACC. This sequence encodes CAWRRWET. The entire CDR3 protein is CAWRRWETQYF.

As to this clone: The read is 3 residues too short to cover the CDR3 end, so that end is filled in from the germline J gene. The chain couples TRBV18 to TRBJ2-2, with 7 nucleotides matching TRBD1. The V gene's germline CDR1 is KGHSH and CDR2 LQKENI. The CDR3 loop spans 20 amino acids. Unmatched junction bases numbered 18, after V lost 1 base and J lost 4 bases. CDR3 protein: CASSPRKSTGAAGGTGELFF. CDR3 DNA, as far as it was read: TGTGCCAGCTCACCACGCAAGAGTACAGGGGCCGCTGGGGGCACCGGGGAG. Looking up the rest from reference TRBV18 and TRBJ2-2 gives the full variable domain: NAGVMQNPRHLVRRRGQEARLRCSPMKGHSHVYWYRQLPEEGLKFMVYLQKENIIDESGMPKERFSAEFPKEGPSILRIQQVVRGDSAAYFCASSPRKSTGAAGGTGELFFGEGSRLTVL.

Concerning this clone: The read ends 3 residues shy of where the CDR3 ends; the end is completed using the germline J gene. The chain combines TRBV5-6 with TRBJ2-1; D might be TRBD1 or TRBD2, each matching 7 bases. The CDR3 spans 14 residues. Germline lookup yields CDR1 SGHDT and CDR2 YYEEEE. Trimming left V 4 bases short and J 9 bases short, with 17 bases between. Incomplete CDR3 DNA: TGTGCCAGCAGCCCGACAGGGAGGGCCGGTGAG. Its protein product is CASSPTGRAGE. The whole CDR3 is CASSPTGRAGEQFF.

A remark on this clone: The CDR3 extends 3 residues past the end of the read, so its final part is completed from the germline J gene. The chain couples TRBV11-2 to TRBJ2-4, with a possible D match to TRBD2 (5 bases). Per germline, CDR1 SGHAT and CDR2 FQNNGV. Trimming pared 7 bases from V and 8 bases from J, leaving 15 bases between. The CDR3 extends over 13 amino acids. The CDR3 here is CASTPPDLHIQYF. The DNA read from the CDR3 is TGTGCCAGCACCCCCCCGGACTTACACATT.

As to this clone: With the read ending 3 residues before the CDR3 end, the germline J gene is used to fill in that end. V is TRBV5-1 and J is TRBJ2-1; 8 bases agree with TRBD1. Germline lookup yields CDR1 SGHRS and CDR2 YFSETQ. V lost 1 base and J lost 4; bases outside the gene matches: 4. The CDR3 is made up of 15 amino acids. CDR3 loop: CASSLQGAKYNEQFF. The DNA read from the CDR3 is TGCGCCAGCAGCTTGCAGGGGGCAAAGTACAATGAG.

Judged by frequency, this clone is hyperexpanded (1% or more). The read ends 3 residues early relative to the CDR3; the germline J gene fills the gap. The chain links TRBV23-1 to TRBJ2-3, with 8 bases lining up with TRBD2. TRBV23-1 is reported as an ORF; its role is uncertain. This CDR3 is built from 17 residues. Trimming cost V 0 bases and J 1 base; bases outside gene matches: 6. This CDR3 reads CASSQSSGRGCTDTQYF. The DNA read from the CDR3 is TGCGCCAGCAGTCAATCTTCCGGGAGGGGCTGCACAGATACG.

On this clone itself: The DNA ends 3 residues before the CDR3 does, and the rest of the CDR3 is filled in from the germline J gene. This sequence joins TRBV7-9 and TRBJ1-1; 10 bases are a match to TRBD1. In germline, CDR1 is SEHNR, CDR2 FQNEAQ (reference sequence). The CDR3 runs 14 residues. V trimming: 1 base; J trimming: 6 bases; junction bases outside the gene matches: 2. CDR3 residues: CASSLEGQGSEAFF. The DNA read from the CDR3 is TGTGCCAGCAGCTTAGAGGGACAGGGGTCTGAA.